This T cell receptor (beta chain) is from a study of blood T cell repertoires in COVID-19. Overall study: The samples span acute and convalescent COVID-19 from the United States, Italy and Spain. PBMCs, B-cell-depleted T cells, or T cells provided the cDNA or gDNA that made up the material.

The V gene lost 5 bases and the J gene lost 3 bases, with 29 bases spanning the gap. This CDR3 contains 20 residues. Per the study methods: Amplifying reference gene primers gave estimates of nucleated cell counts. Repertoires were generated with immunoSEQ multiplex PCR, while TCRdb's copy carries only in-frame clones and drops some. The DNA gave D and trimming, while V, J and clone size come from that table. The data show over 130,000 clones, with 85% seen just once and around 3.2% held by the top ten. This clonotype originated in a man aged 50-59 years with acute or convalescent COVID-19. The chain has TRBV23-1 and TRBJ1-3; D perhaps matches TRBD1 (6 bases). TRBV23-1 is given ORF status, its function remaining uncertain. The sequencing sample was made of peripheral blood. CDR3 nucleotides: TGCGCCAGCAGTTATGAACGCCCGGGACACCCAAAGGCTTATGGAAACACCATATATTTT. As protein: CASSYERPGHPKAYGNTIYF.